This T cell receptor beta chain was retrieved from a study of blood T cell repertoires in COVID-19. Study overall: COVID-19 samples collected from the United States, Italy and Spain covered acute and convalescent phases. PBMCs, B-cell-depleted T cells, or T cells were the source of the cDNA or gDNA that made up the material.

Germline CDR1 and CDR2: ENHRY and SYGVKD. This CDR3 spans 14 amino acids. Trimming shortened V by 3 bases and J by 10 bases, and 13 bases separated the two germline ends. In the authors' methods: Reference gene primer amplification in the assay estimated nucleated cell counts. Produced via immunoSEQ multiplex PCR; TCRdb's table is partial and in-frame only. The V and J calls and clone size are taken from that table; D and trimming were inferred from the DNA. The sample shows approximately 9,600 clones, roughly nine tenths of them seen only once. The sample comprised peripheral blood. The V gene is TRBV10-3, the J gene TRBJ1-6, with D tentatively TRBD1 (6 bases). The sequence was obtained from a human donor in a cohort sampled during active COVID-19. The CDR3 is CAISDRGESSPLHF. The CDR3 DNA follows: TGTGCCATCAGTGACAGGGGCGAAAGCTCACCCCTCCACTTT.